This T cell receptor (beta chain) is drawn from a study of regulatory T cells in long-lasting Graves disease. Turning to the study itself: For a period under 3 months, newly diagnosed Graves' patients had taken antithyroid drugs.

With iRepertoire HTBI primers and Arm-PCR of CDR3 regions, TCR beta libraries were built. Authors' data handling: Across samples, 60 or so TRBV and about 15 TRBJ segments were found. TCRdb itself ran the multiplex PCR reads through MiXCR, one entry per CDR3 protein. TCRdb assigned the V and J calls; the authors' analysis was not used. Altogether approximately 300,000 distinct CDR3 sequences are present, about 18% being singletons, with the ten largest covering roughly 40%. Study results and limitations: Having only a small sample size may have limited accuracy.

For this clonotype: Its antigen remains unidentified. A junction end diverges from the germline sequence, so it may reflect a read error.

The time point here: newly diagnosed GD, antithyroid drugs for less than 3 months. After RNA was extracted from PBMCs, the TCR library was made from it. It was an endocrinology department in Xi'an, China, that provided the patients. Germline lookup yields CDR1 MNHNS and CDR2 SASEGT. The CDR3 covers 14 residues. The chain employs TRBV6-1 and TRBJ2-2; D tentatively fits TRBD1 or TRBD2 (5 bases each). This receptor was taken from a female donor with Graves disease. This sample comprised peripheral blood mononuclear cells (PBMCs), obtained at new diagnosis, from a patient treated with antithyroid drugs. DNA for the CDR3: TGTGCCAGCACCCGGGACCCCTACACCGGGAAGCTGTTTTTT. Protein sequence: CASTRDPYTGKLFF.